Listed below are T cell receptor beta chains from one sample, sequenced in a study of neoadjuvant nivolumab and ipilimumab in lung cancer. TCRdb keeps only in-frame clones here, not all; method: immunoSEQ multiplex PCR. The profile shows roughly 13,000 clones, more than 90% of them singletons. The sequenced sample was peripheral blood, obtained after neoadjuvant nivolumab, alone or with ipilimumab, at or shortly before surgery. These receptor sequences come from an adult with non-small cell lung cancer. The CDR3 runs from the conserved cysteine through the conserved F or W. A D gene is named only where the DNA matches it firmly. Not all rows give a size; the values are once, few, many and, for expanded clones, a class.

D gene | clone size | J gene | CDR3 length | V gene | CDR3 protein | CDR3 DNA
TRBD1 | NA | TRBJ2-2 | 13 | TRBV11-2 | CASRLNRGGELFF | TGTGCCAGCAGGCTAAACAGGGGCGGGGAGCTGTTTTTT
TRBD1 | NA | TRBJ2-5 | 15 | TRBV28 | CASSGGQVLQETQYF | TGTGCCAGCAGTGGTGGACAGGTACTTCAAGAGACCCAGTACTTC
NA | NA | TRBJ2-3 | 15 | TRBV7-2 | CASSLDRVSTDTQYF | TGTGCCAGCAGCTTAGACCGGGTGAGCACAGATACGCAGTATTTT
NA | once | TRBJ2-3 | 13 | TRBV9 | CASSVGDSDTQYF | TGTGCCAGCAGCGTAGGAGATTCAGATACGCAGTATTTT
NA | NA | TRBJ1-5 | 15 | TRBV7-2 | CASSEQGLMGQPQHF | TGTGCCAGCAGCGAACAGGGTTTAATGGGTCAGCCCCAGCATTTT
TRBD2 | NA | TRBJ2-3 | 16 | TRBV7-3 | CASSPGTSGSTDTQYF | TGTGCCAGCAGCCCCGGGACTAGCGGGAGCACAGATACGCAGTATTTT
NA | NA | TRBJ1-2 | 11 | TRBV6-5 | CASRRTGGYTF | TGTGCCAGCAGAAGAACGGGGGGCTACACCTTC
NA | NA | TRBJ2-7 | 15 | TRBV5-1 | CASSVLGGSGDEQYF | TGCGCCAGCAGCGTTCTTGGGGGGTCTGGCGACGAGCAGTACTTC
NA | NA | TRBJ2-7 | 12 | TRBV29-1 | CSVRDTNYEQYF | TGCAGCGTCCGGGACACCAACTACGAGCAGTACTTC
NA | NA | TRBJ2-3 | 13 | TRBV6-1 | CASRGGSTDTQYF | TGTGCCAGCAGAGGCGGGAGCACAGATACGCAGTATTTT
TRBD1 | NA | TRBJ1-1 | 16 | TRBV9 | CASSVVPTGVNTEAFF | TGTGCCAGCAGCGTAGTTCCTACAGGGGTGAACACTGAAGCTTTCTTT
TRBD1 | few | TRBJ1-1 | 14 | TRBV7-2 | CASSSGQGVTEAFF | TGTGCCAGCAGCTCGGGACAGGGGGTCACTGAAGCTTTCTTT
TRBD1 | NA | TRBJ2-7 | 14 | TRBV5-6 | CASSFTGVWSEQYF | TGTGCCAGCAGCTTTACAGGGGTATGGAGCGAGCAGTACTTC
NA | NA | TRBJ2-4 | 14 | TRBV6-5 | CASSYSQELNIQYF | TGTGCCAGCAGTTACTCACAGGAACTAAACATTCAGTACTTC
NA | once | TRBJ2-7 | 15 | TRBV6-6 | CASSLHPRTAYEQYF | TGTGCCAGCAGCTTACATCCCCGCACAGCCTACGAGCAGTACTTC
TRBD2 | NA | TRBJ2-7 | 16 | TRBV18 | CASSRPGTSGREEQYF | TGTGCCAGCTCACGACCCGGGACTAGCGGGAGGGAGGAGCAGTACTTC
NA | NA | TRBJ2-1 | 16 | TRBV7-9 | CASSSRLGRPYNEQFF | TGTGCCAGCAGCTCAAGACTAGGCCGTCCATACAATGAGCAGTTCTTC
TRBD1 | NA | TRBJ2-4 | 13 | TRBV6-1 | CASRRDREDIQYF | TGTGCCAGCAGAAGGGACAGGGAGGACATTCAGTACTTC
NA | NA | TRBJ2-3 | 15 | TRBV6-5 | CASSPGKGSTDTQYF | TGTGCCAGCAGCCCTGGGAAGGGCAGCACAGATACGCAGTATTTT
TRBD1 | NA | TRBJ1-2 | 14 | TRBV7-8 | CASSPTDRSYGYTF | TGTGCCAGCAGCCCTACGGACAGGAGCTATGGCTACACCTTC
NA | NA | TRBJ2-1 | 13 | TRBV7-9 | CASSLAEGGEQFF | TGTGCCAGCAGCTTAGCGGAGGGGGGTGAGCAGTTCTTC
NA | NA | TRBJ1-2 | 14 | TRBV10-1 | CARGESGGRYGYTF | TGCGCCAGAGGCGAATCGGGGGGGAGGTATGGCTACACCTTC
NA | NA | TRBJ2-1 | 13 | TRBV30 | CAWNRGGTNEQFF | TGTGCCTGGAATAGGGGGGGTACTAATGAGCAGTTCTTC
NA | NA | TRBJ2-1 | 15 | TRBV19 | CASSIQWGPRHEQFF | TGTGCCAGTAGTATTCAATGGGGCCCGCGGCATGAGCAGTTCTTC
TRBD2 | once | TRBJ2-5 | 14 | TRBV5-1 | CASSSASGQETQYF | TGCGCCAGCAGCTCGGCTAGCGGGCAAGAGACCCAGTACTTC
TRBD2 | NA | TRBJ2-7 | 15 | TRBV6-6 | CASRGTSGREVEQYF | TGTGCCAGCAGGGGGACTAGCGGGAGGGAAGTCGAGCAGTACTTC
TRBD2 | NA | TRBJ2-5 | 14 | TRBV30 | CAWSPGGIQETQYF | TGTGCCTGGAGTCCGGGAGGGATTCAAGAGACCCAGTACTTC
NA | NA | TRBJ1-5 | 14 | TRBV5-1 | CASSLNPFGQPQHF | TGCGCCAGCAGCTTGAATCCCTTCGGTCAGCCCCAGCATTTT
TRBD1 | once | TRBJ2-5 | 15 | TRBV11-3 | CASSRGQGQGETQYF | TGTGCCAGCAGTAGGGGACAGGGACAGGGAGAGACCCAGTACTTC
NA | once | TRBJ2-1 | 16 | TRBV11-3 | CASSLEAGAINNEQFF | TGTGCCAGCAGCTTAGAGGCAGGGGCGATAAACAATGAGCAGTTCTTC
NA | NA | TRBJ2-3 | 16 | TRBV7-2 | CASSQYETRSTDTQYF | TGTGCCAGCAGCCAGTACGAGACACGGAGCACAGATACGCAGTATTTT
TRBD2 | once | TRBJ2-2 | 16 | TRBV7-7 | CASSLGGLAGHGELFF | TGTGCCAGCAGCTTAGGGGGACTAGCGGGACACGGGGAGCTGTTTTTT
NA | once | TRBJ2-7 | 14 | TRBV7-6 | CASSPREDNYEQYF | TGTGCCAGCAGCCCTAGAGAAGATAACTACGAGCAGTACTTC
NA | NA | TRBJ1-1 | 15 | TRBV27 | CASSLRRGVNTEAFF | TGTGCCAGCAGCCTACGTCGGGGTGTGAACACTGAAGCTTTCTTT
NA | NA | TRBJ1-2 | 13 | TRBV30 | CVWSLWVSYGYTF | TGTGTCTGGAGTCTCTGGGTCTCCTATGGCTACACCTTC